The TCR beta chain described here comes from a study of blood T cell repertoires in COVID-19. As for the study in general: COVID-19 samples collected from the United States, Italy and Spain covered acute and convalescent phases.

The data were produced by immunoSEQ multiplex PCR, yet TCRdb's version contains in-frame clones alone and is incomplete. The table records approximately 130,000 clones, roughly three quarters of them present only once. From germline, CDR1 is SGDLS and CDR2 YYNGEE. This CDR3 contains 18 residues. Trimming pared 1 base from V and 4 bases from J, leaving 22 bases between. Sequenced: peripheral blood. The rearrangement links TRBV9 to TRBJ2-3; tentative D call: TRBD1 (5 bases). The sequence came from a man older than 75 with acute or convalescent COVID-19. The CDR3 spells CASSVLVAGPGIPDTQYF. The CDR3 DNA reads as TGTGCCAGCAGCGTACTTGTAGCAGGGCCGGGCATCCCAGATACGCAGTATTTT. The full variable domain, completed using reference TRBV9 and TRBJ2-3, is DSGVTQTPKHLITATGQRVTLRCSPRSGDLSVYWYQQSLDQGLQFLIQYYNGEERAKGNILERFSAQQFPDLHSELNLSSLELGDSALYFCASSVLVAGPGIPDTQYFGPGTRLTVL.